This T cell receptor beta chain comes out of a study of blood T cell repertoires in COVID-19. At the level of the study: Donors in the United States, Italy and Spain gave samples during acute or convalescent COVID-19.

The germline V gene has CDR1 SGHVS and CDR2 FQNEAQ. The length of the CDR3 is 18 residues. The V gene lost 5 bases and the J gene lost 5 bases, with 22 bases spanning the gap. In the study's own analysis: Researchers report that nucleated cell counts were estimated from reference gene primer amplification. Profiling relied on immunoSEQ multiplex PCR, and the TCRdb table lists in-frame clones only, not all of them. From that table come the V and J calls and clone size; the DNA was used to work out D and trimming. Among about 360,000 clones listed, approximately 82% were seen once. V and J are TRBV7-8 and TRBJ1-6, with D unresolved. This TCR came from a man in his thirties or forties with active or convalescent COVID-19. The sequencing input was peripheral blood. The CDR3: CASSHIWRAGRHNSPLHF. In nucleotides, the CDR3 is TGTGCCAGCAGCCATATCTGGCGGGCGGGCCGCCATAATTCACCCCTCCACTTT.